This entry lists 17 T cell receptor beta chains sequenced from one sample in a study of beta chain features in type 1 diabetes. What was sequenced were expressed TCRB transcripts, since all of the isolated RNA had been reverse transcribed. The repertoire was sequenced with immunoSEQ multiplex PCR; TCRdb's copy has only in-frame clones and lacks some. Here the sample spans some 350,000 clones, about 14% being singletons. Study-level results: Shortening of TCRB CDR3s, moderate but significant, appeared in all four CD4+ subsets of Type 1 diabetes patients.

Their antigen targets remain unknown. Material: naive CD4+ T cells from blood. These receptors originate from a woman aged 18-29 years with type 1 diabetes.

This clone turned up a few times. The genes are TRBV11-3 and TRBJ2-3; 7 nucleotides align to TRBD1. J was trimmed by 2 bases and V by 6 bases; bases with no gene match: 8. The CDR3 contains 15 residues. Germline V gene data show CDR1 as SGHNT and CDR2 as YENEEA. The CDR3, as DNA: TGTGCCAGCAGGTCGACAGGGAACTTCACAGATACGCAGTATTTT. Amino acids: CASRSTGNFTDTQYF.

The CDR3 is CASSFGTSGRYGGEQFF. For the CDR3, the DNA is TGCGCCAGCAGCTTCGGAACTAGCGGGAGATACGGGGGTGAGCAGTTCTTC. The chain couples TRBV5-1 to TRBJ2-1; 11 bases agree with TRBD2. Losses at the gene ends were 2 bases for V and 9 bases for J; bases not matched to a gene: 13. The CDR3 extends over 17 amino acids. The germline gives CDR1 SGHRS, CDR2 YFSETQ.

This clone was picked up a small number of times. This sequence joins TRBV2 and TRBJ2-7; 9 nucleotides line up with TRBD1. CDR3 length: 14 amino acids. CDR1 is SNHLY, CDR2 FYNNEI, per germline. V was clipped by 6 bases and J by 7 bases; unmatched bases: 10. The CDR3 coding sequence is TGTGCCAGCAGACAGGGGGCCTCCCCCGCAGAGCAGTACTTC. This codes for CASRQGASPAEQYF.

This clone was found a few times. The rearrangement links TRBV5-1 to TRBJ1-5, with 7 bases fitting TRBD1. The CDR3 loop spans 15 amino acids. The germline V gene has CDR1 SGHRS and CDR2 YFSETQ. V shed 4 bases, J shed 3 bases, and the junction held 7 bases outside the gene matches. The CDR3 loop is CASSLSGTDNQPQHF. The CDR3 DNA is TGCGCCAGCAGCCTTTCCGGGACAGACAATCAGCCCCAGCATTTT.

The rearrangement uses TRBV7-2 and TRBJ2-7; 8 nucleotides match TRBD2. CDR1 is SGHTA, CDR2 FQGNSA, per germline. V trimming: 4 bases; J trimming: 4 bases; junction bases outside the gene matches: 6. The CDR3 consists of 14 residues. The CDR3: CASSSGRGDYEQYF. CDR3 in DNA: TGTGCCAGCAGCTCCGGGAGGGGTGATTACGAGCAGTACTTC.

This chain's CDR3 is CASSEYRESNQPQHF. CDR3 nucleotide sequence: TGTGCCAGCAGTGAATACAGGGAGAGCAATCAGCCCCAGCATTTT. The V and J genes are TRBV2 and TRBJ1-5; the D gene is possibly TRBD1 (6 bases). This CDR3 is 15 amino acids long. Per germline, CDR1 SNHLY and CDR2 FYNNEI. V lost 2 bases and J lost 1, with 9 bases in between.

The chain recombines TRBV20-1 with TRBJ2-5, with D hard to call. Germline-derived CDR1 and CDR2 are DFQATT and SNEGSKA (reference sequence). V was trimmed by 6 bases and J by 4 bases, leaving 9 bases between them. This CDR3 has 11 amino acids. As DNA, the CDR3 is TGCAGTGCCGAACAGATAGAGACCCAGTACTTC. Amino acids: CSAEQIETQYF.

The rearrangement joins TRBV15 to TRBJ2-7; 7 bases align to TRBD2. Trimming at V came to 3 bases and at J to 2 bases, leaving 7 bases not matched to a gene. Germline CDR1 and CDR2: LNHNV and YYDKDF (reference sequence). The CDR3 length is 15 residues. CDR3 in amino acids: CATSRPRDYPYEQYF. Written as DNA, the CDR3 is TGTGCCACCAGCAGGCCTCGGGACTACCCCTACGAGCAGTACTTC.

This chain's CDR3 is CASSPPGQGVMNTQYF. DNA for the CDR3: TGCGCCAGCAGCCCCCCGGGACAGGGGGTTATGAATACGCAGTATTTT. J is TRBJ2-3 and V is TRBV5-1; 11 nucleotides align to TRBD1. The CDR3 contains 16 residues. Germline V gene lookup returns CDR1 SGHRS and CDR2 YFSETQ. V lost 4 bases to trimming and J lost 7 bases; unmatched junction nucleotides: 11.

The sample holds a few counts of this clone. V gene TRBV30 combines with J gene TRBJ2-2, with D perhaps matching TRBD1 (5 bases). Per germline, CDR1 GTSNPN and CDR2 SVGIG (reference sequence). V lost 4 bases, J lost 0 bases, and 15 bases lay in between. The CDR3 runs to 16 residues. CDR3 loop: CAWTLGRASNTGELFF. The CDR3 region has the DNA TGTGCCTGGACCCTAGGCAGGGCCTCGAACACCGGGGAGCTGTTTTTT.

The genes are TRBV18 and TRBJ1-1; 8 bases align to TRBD1. Germline CDR1 is KGHSH and CDR2 is LQKENI. This CDR3 region has 13 residues. The trim removed 4 bases at V and 3 bases at J, leaving 1 base unmatched. Here the CDR3 reads CASSLDRDTEAFF. The CDR3 coding sequence is TGTGCCAGCTCACTGGACAGGGACACTGAAGCTTTCTTT.

This clone was seen a few times. This chain links TRBV30 with TRBJ2-1; 8 bases line up with TRBD2. Losses at the gene ends were 5 bases for V and 7 bases for J; bases not matched to a gene: 10. The CDR3 totals 14 residues. The germline V gene encodes CDR1 GTSNPN and CDR2 SVGIG (reference sequence). The CDR3 reads CAWAKGTSLNEQFF. The DNA of the CDR3 is TGTGCCTGGGCCAAGGGGACTAGTCTGAATGAGCAGTTCTTC.

The rearrangement uses TRBV7-3 and TRBJ2-1; D remains unclear. The CDR3 runs to 14 residues. V lost 2 bases and J 9 bases, leaving 14 bases between the germline ends. Germline lookup yields CDR1 SGHTA and CDR2 FQGTGA. This CDR3 is CASSLRPSVTEQFF. The CDR3 region has the DNA TGTGCCAGCAGCTTACGTCCCTCGGTAACTGAGCAGTTCTTC.

This clone was detected a few times. The V call is TRBV27, the J call TRBJ1-2, with D uncertain. V was clipped by 2 bases and J by 2 bases, with 9 bases between them. The length of the CDR3 is 14 residues. Germline CDR1 MNHEY, CDR2 SMNVEV (reference sequence). For the CDR3, the DNA is TGTGCCAGCAGTTTAGCCAGTCCCAACTATGGCTACACCTTC. It translates to CASSLASPNYGYTF.

This chain links TRBV7-9 with TRBJ1-5, with TRBD1 as a possible D gene (5 bases). This CDR3 is 18 amino acids long. Germline assignment: CDR1 SEHNR and CDR2 FQNEAQ (reference sequence). V was trimmed by 5 bases and J by 3 bases, leaving 23 bases between them. CDR3 sequence (DNA): TGTGCCAGCAGCCCCCTGGGCAGGGTAGGAGGGGACAATCAGCCCCAGCATTTT. Its protein product is CASSPLGRVGGDNQPQHF.

This clone was counted between two and nine times. The J gene is TRBJ2-5, the V gene TRBV29-1; the match to TRBD2 covers 7 bases. CDR1 and CDR2 (germline): SQVTM, ANQGSEA. The CDR3 covers 12 residues. V lost 3 bases, J lost 5 bases, and 3 bases stayed unmatched. The CDR3 region has the DNA TGCAGCGTTGAGGGACTATCGGAGACCCAGTACTTC. Translated, it gives CSVEGLSETQYF.

This chain links TRBV27 with TRBJ1-2, with D perhaps matching TRBD1 (6 bases). The V and J ends lost 1 base and 0 bases respectively, with 15 bases between them. Germline values: CDR1 MNHEY, CDR2 SMNVEV (reference sequence). The CDR3 has 17 residues. CDR3 amino acids: CASSLYGGGIANYGYTF. The CDR3 DNA sequence: TGTGCCAGCAGTTTATACGGCGGGGGCATCGCTAACTATGGCTACACCTTC.